Following are 8 T cell receptor beta chains from one sample sequenced in a study of identical twins. TCRdb re-called the 5' RACE reads with MiXCR, one entry per CDR3 protein. Of about 530,000 distinct CDR3 sequences in the sample, 13% to 15% are singletons; the top ten hold around 0.48%. These data were also reused for a study on yellow fever vaccine responses in identical twins.

Material: CD4+ T cells sorted from blood. The receptors come from a woman aged 18-29 years in good health.

This clonotype was found a few times. V usage is TRBV10-3 and J usage is TRBJ1-2; D remains unclear. This CDR3 spans 13 amino acids. Between the trimmed V and J ends, which lost 0 bases and 10 bases, there was a span of 12 bases. Germline V lookup: CDR1 ENHRY, CDR2 SYGVKD. CDR3 sequence: CAISESRVPSYTF. As DNA, the CDR3 is TGTGCCATCAGTGAGTCTCGGGTTCCGTCCTACACCTTC.

The V gene is TRBV9, the J gene TRBJ1-6; D not resolved. Per the germline V gene, CDR1 is SGDLS and CDR2 is YYNGEE. The CDR3 runs to 14 residues. V was trimmed by 4 bases and J by 5 bases, leaving 10 bases between them. The CDR3 protein is CASSLEDNNSPLHF. In nucleotides, the CDR3 is TGTGCCAGCAGCTTAGAGGATAATAATTCACCCCTCCACTTT. The entire variable domain, with the rest obtained from reference TRBV9 and TRBJ1-6, is as follows: DSGVTQTPKHLITATGQRVTLRCSPRSGDLSVYWYQQSLDQGLQFLIQYYNGEERAKGNILERFSAQQFPDLHSELNLSSLELGDSALYFCASSLEDNNSPLHFGNGTRLTVT.

This chain joins TRBV9 and TRBJ2-7; maybe TRBD2 (5 bases). V lost 0 bases, J lost 0 bases, and 13 bases lay in between. Germline V CDR1 and CDR2: SGDLS, YYNGEE. This CDR3 spans 16 amino acids. The CDR3 DNA reads TGTGCCAGCAGCGTAGGAGGGCCCTCTAACTCCTACGAGCAGTACTTC. Amino acids: CASSVGGPSNSYEQYF.

This sequence joins TRBV10-3 and TRBJ2-3, with 7 positions matching TRBD2. Germline loops: CDR1 ENHRY, CDR2 SYGVKD. V lost 10 bases and J lost 2; bases outside the gene matches: 9. The length of the CDR3 is 14 residues. CDR3 nucleotides: TGTGCCACCCGGGGGGAGGCCAACACAGATACGCAGTATTTT. The encoded protein is CATRGEANTDTQYF.

The V and J genes are TRBV2 and TRBJ2-6, with D perhaps being TRBD1 or TRBD2 (6 bases each). The germline V and J ends were trimmed by 8 bases and 0 bases, with 20 bases remaining between them. Germline V lookup: CDR1 SNHLY, CDR2 FYNNEI. The CDR3 extends over 18 amino acids. CDR3 loop: CASHPNTGRISGANVLTF. The DNA for the CDR3 is TGTGCCAGCCACCCCAATACAGGGAGGATCTCTGGGGCCAACGTCCTGACTTTC. The full variable domain, in which reference TRBV2 and TRBJ2-6 provide the parts outside the CDR3, is EPEVTQTPSHQVTQMGQEVILRCVPISNHLYFYWYRQILGQKVEFLVSFYNNEISEKSEIFDDQFSVERPDGSNFTLKIRSTKLEDSAMYFCASHPNTGRISGANVLTFGAGSRLTVL.

This rearrangement joins TRBV20-1 to TRBJ1-5; D might be TRBD1 (5 bases). Deletions cut 3 bases from V and 0 bases from J, with 18 bases between. The germline gives CDR1 DFQATT, CDR2 SNEGSKA (reference sequence). This CDR3 is 17 amino acids long. The CDR3 DNA reads as TGCAGTGCTAGCTCCCAACGGGGGGGACCTAGCAATCAGCCCCAGCATTTT. Residues: CSASSQRGGPSNQPQHF.

The chain recombines TRBV20-1 with TRBJ2-1; D may match TRBD1 or TRBD2 (5 bases each). Deletions cut 1 base from V and 7 bases from J, with 11 bases between. CDR3 length equals 13 residues. Germline CDR1 reads DFQATT; CDR2 reads SNEGSKA (reference sequence). The CDR3 coding sequence is TGCAGTGCTAGAGCCCAGGGAGTGAATGAGCAGTTCTTC. Translation: CSARAQGVNEQFF.

The V gene is TRBV20-1, the J gene TRBJ1-4, with unresolved D. Germline CDR1 is DFQATT and CDR2 is SNEGSKA (reference sequence). V dropped 0 bases and J dropped 3 bases, with 5 bases sitting between them. There are 13 residues in the CDR3. CDR3 coding DNA: TGCAGTGCTAGAGAACAGCCTAATGAAAAACTGTTTTTT. Its protein is CSAREQPNEKLFF.